The present entry profiles one TCR beta chain with its context. The antigen remains undetermined. The sample is drawn from a study of OX40 agonist ivuxolimab in advanced cancers. Regarding the study as a whole: Mean expanded clone counts were higher in CD8+ than CD4+ T cells.

Method: immunoSEQ multiplex PCR; TCRdb's copy keeps in-frame clones and lacks some. The data show about 40,000 clones, around 85% seen once. Germline CDR1 reads MDHEN; CDR2 reads SYDVKM. The junction had 15 bases not matched to a gene; V was cut back by 3 bases and J by 3 bases. The length of the CDR3 is 18 residues. The clonotype was recovered from an adult with an advanced solid tumor such as melanoma, head and neck, liver or kidney cancer. The chain joins TRBV28 to TRBJ2-3; 7 nucleotides line up with TRBD2. Source: CD4+ or CD8+ T cells sorted from blood, taken in a trial of the OX40 agonist ivuxolimab. CDR3: CASSFRIITAGITDTQYF. CDR3 DNA: TGTGCCAGCAGTTTCCGAATAATCACAGCGGGAATAACAGATACGCAGTATTTT.